What follows is one TCR beta chain and its context. Its cognate antigen is unknown. Other DNA sequences in this specimen translate into the identical CDR3. The assay ran at deep level. The repertoire was sequenced with immunoSEQ multiplex PCR; TCRdb's copy has only in-frame clones and lacks some. The data contain 600,000 or so clones, 90% to 95% of them singletons. This record belongs to a study of shared clonotypes between healthy human individuals. Study summary: Sampling drew on donors who were a couple of women and a few men aged 18 to 49. Per donor, CD8 memory used one plate, CD8 naive used two, CD4 memory used three and CD4 naive used three.

The CDR3 loop spans 15 amino acids. CDR1 and CDR2 from the germline V gene are MNHNY and SVGAGI (reference sequence). Trimming cost V 0 bases and J 3 bases; bases outside gene matches: 5. Naive CD8 cells lacked CD45RO and underwent positive selection for CCR7, leaving out terminally differentiated effector memory CD45RA+ cells. Study-wide points: Clonotypes shared by all four donors outscored non-shared clonotypes in generation probability.

Input material: naive CD8+ T cells sorted from blood. The rearrangement uses TRBV6-6 and TRBJ2-7, with 7 bases that match TRBD1. The sequence was collected from a woman aged 30 to 39 in good health. DNA of the CDR3: TGTGCCAGCAGTTACTCGGCAGGGGGAAACTACGAGCAGTACTTC. The encoded protein is CASSYSAGGNYEQYF.